A selection of T cell receptor beta chains follows, all from one sample in a study of CD8+ T cells in alopecia areata. Sequencing was performed with immunoSEQ multiplex PCR; in TCRdb, only in-frame clones are kept and a portion is missing. The sample has 110,000 or so clones, 50% to 65% seen once. The material sequenced was CD4+ T cells sorted from blood, taken at week 24, from a patient treated with tofacitinib. The receptors here all came from a human donor with alopecia areata. The CDR3 runs from the conserved cysteine through the conserved F or W. D genes are given only for firm matches. The size of a clone is reported for some rows only, either as once, few or many, or as a class for expanded clones.

size: NA
J: TRBJ2-5
V: TRBV7-8
D: NA
DNA: TGTGCCAGCAGCTTACTAAGCGGGCCAGAGACCCAGTACTTC
CDR3: CASSLLSGPETQYF

size: NA
J: TRBJ2-2
V: TRBV7-9
D: NA
DNA: TGTGCCAGCAGCCGTCTCGGCCGGGAAGGGAACACCGGGGAGCTGTTTTTT
CDR3: CASSRLGREGNTGELFF

size: NA
J: TRBJ2-2
V: TRBV7-2
D: TRBD1
DNA: TGTGCCAGCAGCTACAGGGGGAACACCGGGGAGCTGTTTTTT
CDR3: CASSYRGNTGELFF

size: NA
J: TRBJ1-1
V: TRBV9
D: NA
DNA: TGTGCCAGCAGCGAGGGAGTCACAGGGAACACTGAAGCTTTCTTT
CDR3: CASSEGVTGNTEAFF

size: many
J: TRBJ1-1
V: TRBV19
D: NA
DNA: TGTGCCAGTAGTATAGCTTCCGGACAGATGAACACTGAAGCTTTCTTT
CDR3: CASSIASGQMNTEAFF

size: NA
J: TRBJ2-2
V: TRBV7-7
D: NA
DNA: TGTGCTAGCAGCCCCCGTACCGGTGCCACCGGGGAGCTGTTTTTT
CDR3: CASSPRTGATGELFF

size: few
J: TRBJ2-3
V: TRBV2
D: TRBD2
DNA: TGTGCCAGCAGACGCAGGCGACTAGCAGGTACAGATACGCAGTATTTT
CDR3: CASRRRRLAGTDTQYF

size: few
J: TRBJ1-1
V: TRBV6-6
D: TRBD1
DNA: TGTGCCAGCACCACGAGGGACAGAGCTTTCTTT
CDR3: CASTTRDRAFF

size: NA
J: TRBJ1-1
V: TRBV9
D: NA
DNA: TGTGCCAGCAGCCCAAAGGGACACCCTCAGGGAGAAGCTTTCTTT
CDR3: CASSPKGHPQGEAFF

size: NA
J: TRBJ2-5
V: TRBV19
D: NA
DNA: TGTGCCAGTAGTATAGACACCGGGGTTATCGAGACCCAGTACTTC
CDR3: CASSIDTGVIETQYF

size: once
J: TRBJ2-3
V: TRBV7-8
D: NA
DNA: TGTGCCAGCAGCTTATCTGAGGGGAATACGCAGTATTTT
CDR3: CASSLSEGNTQYF

size: NA
J: TRBJ1-1
V: TRBV29-1
D: NA
DNA: TGCAGCGCTGGGACGGCGATGAACACTGAAGCTTTCTTT
CDR3: CSAGTAMNTEAFF

size: NA
J: TRBJ2-1
V: TRBV9
D: NA
DNA: TGTGCCAGCAGCGTAACCCAAACCCTCAACTACAATGAGCAGTTCTTC
CDR3: CASSVTQTLNYNEQFF

size: few
J: TRBJ2-5
V: TRBV5-1
D: NA
DNA: TGCGCCAGCAGCCGGGTTGAGGAGACCCAGTACTTC
CDR3: CASSRVEETQYF

size: NA
J: TRBJ1-2
V: TRBV6-5
D: TRBD1
DNA: TGTGCCAGCAGGACCCAGGGGGCGTATGGCTACACCTTC
CDR3: CASRTQGAYGYTF

size: NA
J: TRBJ2-3
V: TRBV18
D: NA
DNA: TGTGCCAGCTCACCACAGGAGGGGACACGGGCAGATACGCAGTATTTT
CDR3: CASSPQEGTRADTQYF

size: NA
J: TRBJ2-7
V: TRBV4-1
D: NA
DNA: TGCGCCAGCAGCCAAGTGTGGGGCCACGAGCAGTACTTC
CDR3: CASSQVWGHEQYF

size: NA
J: TRBJ2-1
V: TRBV19
D: NA
DNA: TGTGCCAGTAGACGCCTCACAGGGAGCTCCTACAATGAGCAGTTCTTC
CDR3: CASRRLTGSSYNEQFF

size: once
J: TRBJ2-7
V: TRBV5-1
D: NA
DNA: TGCGCCAGCAGCCCCGCGACAGGAAGCTACGAGCAGTACTTC
CDR3: CASSPATGSYEQYF

size: NA
J: TRBJ1-1
V: TRBV11-2
D: NA
DNA: TGTGCCAGCGGACAGACAGATAACACTGAAGCTTTCTTT
CDR3: CASGQTDNTEAFF

size: NA
J: TRBJ1-5
V: TRBV30
D: TRBD1
DNA: TGTGCCTGGAGTCTTGGGACAGGGAATGTCAATCAGCCCCAGCATTTT
CDR3: CAWSLGTGNVNQPQHF

size: NA
J: TRBJ1-2
V: TRBV29-1
D: TRBD1
DNA: TGCAGCGTTGAAGGACCAGGGGGGACCCTGGGGTATGGCTACACCTTC
CDR3: CSVEGPGGTLGYGYTF

size: NA
J: TRBJ1-4
V: TRBV29-1
D: NA
DNA: TGCAGCGTTGAAAGGGGTGAAAAACTGTTTTTT
CDR3: CSVERGEKLFF

size: NA
J: TRBJ2-5
V: TRBV30
D: NA
DNA: TGTGCCTGGAGTGGGGGTCTTGCCCGAGAGACCCAGTACTTC
CDR3: CAWSGGLARETQYF

size: few
J: TRBJ1-2
V: TRBV5-1
D: NA
DNA: TGCGCCAGCAGCATGGGACCCGGAGGAGGCTACACCTTC
CDR3: CASSMGPGGGYTF

size: NA
J: TRBJ2-3
V: TRBV2
D: NA
DNA: TGTGCCAGCAGTACTAGCTTTATCCGAGATACGCAGTATTTT
CDR3: CASSTSFIRDTQYF

size: NA
J: TRBJ2-6
V: TRBV4-3
D: NA
DNA: TGCGCCAGCAGCCAGTCCGGGACAACCTCTGGGGCCAACGTCCTGACTTTC
CDR3: CASSQSGTTSGANVLTF

size: NA
J: TRBJ2-7
V: TRBV14
D: NA
DNA: TGTGCCAGCAGATTAAACTTGGGAAACGAGCAGTACTTC
CDR3: CASRLNLGNEQYF

size: NA
J: TRBJ2-1
V: TRBV14
D: TRBD1
DNA: TGTGCCAGCAGCCTACCGGACAGGGACATTCCGTTCTTC
CDR3: CASSLPDRDIPFF

size: few
J: TRBJ1-2
V: TRBV6-5
D: TRBD1
DNA: TGTGCCAGCACTGAGACAGGGCGTCAGGGCTACACCTTC
CDR3: CASTETGRQGYTF

size: once
J: TRBJ2-5
V: TRBV5-1
D: TRBD2
DNA: TGCGCCAGCAGGTCGGGACTAGCGGGGCTCTACGGAGAGACCCAGTACTTC
CDR3: CASRSGLAGLYGETQYF

size: NA
J: TRBJ2-1
V: TRBV30
D: TRBD2
DNA: TGTGCCTGGAGTGTACGCGGGGGACTCTACAATGAGCAGTTCTTC
CDR3: CAWSVRGGLYNEQFF

size: NA
J: TRBJ2-3
V: TRBV7-2
D: NA
DNA: TGTGCCAGCAGCTTAGCGTTCACAGATACGCAGTATTTT
CDR3: CASSLAFTDTQYF

size: NA
J: TRBJ2-7
V: TRBV2
D: NA
DNA: TGTGCCAGCAGTGAAAGGGGTACCCGACCCTACGAGCAGTACTTC
CDR3: CASSERGTRPYEQYF

size: NA
J: TRBJ2-3
V: TRBV18
D: TRBD2
DNA: TGTGCCAGCTTCTCCAGCGGGGGAGATACGCAGTATTTT
CDR3: CASFSSGGDTQYF

size: NA
J: TRBJ1-2
V: TRBV4-1
D: TRBD1
DNA: TGCGCCAGCAGCCAAGATTTCGGCGGGACAGGGAGCCGACTCGGCTACACCTTC
CDR3: CASSQDFGGTGSRLGYTF

size: few
J: TRBJ1-5
V: TRBV6-5
D: TRBD1
DNA: TGTGCCAGCAGTGAACAGGGACAGTATCAGCCCCAGCATTTT
CDR3: CASSEQGQYQPQHF

size: few
J: TRBJ2-1
V: TRBV29-1
D: TRBD2
DNA: TGCAGCGTGCGTAGCGGGGGGATCAATGAGCAGTTCTTC
CDR3: CSVRSGGINEQFF

size: NA
J: TRBJ1-6
V: TRBV27
D: NA
DNA: TGTGCCAGCGCTGCCTATGCTGGAGTCCTCCACTTT
CDR3: CASAAYAGVLHF

size: NA
J: TRBJ2-1
V: TRBV6-5
D: NA
DNA: TGTGCCAGCAGTCCGTCGGACAGAGACAATGAGCAGTTCTTC
CDR3: CASSPSDRDNEQFF

size: NA
J: TRBJ2-5
V: TRBV5-1
D: TRBD2
DNA: TGCGCCAGCAGCTTGATTAGCGGGGTGAATCCTGTGAAGACCCAGTACTTC
CDR3: CASSLISGVNPVKTQYF

size: NA
J: TRBJ2-5
V: TRBV7-2
D: NA
DNA: TGTGCCAGCAGCCACTTTAGTGAGCGAGAGACCCAGTACTTC
CDR3: CASSHFSERETQYF

size: few
J: TRBJ1-1
V: TRBV5-1
D: NA
DNA: TGCGCCAGCACGGGACCCATGAACACTGAAGCTTTCTTT
CDR3: CASTGPMNTEAFF

size: NA
J: TRBJ2-1
V: TRBV7-9
D: NA
DNA: TGTGCCAGCAGCTTACTGGGTCTCTATGAGCAGTTCTTC
CDR3: CASSLLGLYEQFF

size: few
J: TRBJ2-1
V: TRBV5-1
D: NA
DNA: TGCGCCAGCAGCTTGGTAGAGGGTATGAATGAGCAGTTCTTC
CDR3: CASSLVEGMNEQFF

size: NA
J: TRBJ1-6
V: TRBV27
D: NA
DNA: TGTGCCAGCAGTTTCCCAGGGCAGGGTTCACCCCTCCACTTT
CDR3: CASSFPGQGSPLHF

size: NA
J: TRBJ2-5
V: TRBV30
D: NA
DNA: TGTGCCTGGAGTGTATTCCATGGGACCCAGTACTTC
CDR3: CAWSVFHGTQYF

size: NA
J: TRBJ2-4
V: TRBV29-1
D: TRBD1
DNA: TGCAGCGTTGAAGACAGGACAGGGCCGGTAAACATTCAGTACTTC
CDR3: CSVEDRTGPVNIQYF

size: NA
J: TRBJ1-5
V: TRBV5-1
D: NA
DNA: TGCGCCAGCAGCTTGATCCCCCTACAGGACGTGAATCAGCCCCAGCATTTT
CDR3: CASSLIPLQDVNQPQHF

size: NA
J: TRBJ2-7
V: TRBV7-2
D: NA
DNA: TGTGCCAGCAGCCCGCCTAGCTCCTACGAGCAGTACTTC
CDR3: CASSPPSSYEQYF

size: NA
J: TRBJ2-2
V: TRBV5-4
D: NA
DNA: TGTGCCAGCAACAAGGGGGGGCCGAGCACCGGGGAGCTGTTTTTT
CDR3: CASNKGGPSTGELFF

size: few
J: TRBJ2-5
V: TRBV7-9
D: NA
DNA: TGTGCCAGCAGCCCCCCGGGGGAGACCCAGTACTTC
CDR3: CASSPPGETQYF

size: NA
J: TRBJ1-1
V: TRBV2
D: NA
DNA: TGTGCCAGCAGTGAGGCGGGCGCAGCTTTCTTT
CDR3: CASSEAGAAFF

size: NA
J: TRBJ2-1
V: TRBV15
D: TRBD2
DNA: TGTGCCACCAGCAGCGAGGTAGCGGGGGGAAACAATGAGCAGTTCTTC
CDR3: CATSSEVAGGNNEQFF

size: few
J: TRBJ2-2
V: TRBV7-2
D: NA
DNA: TGTGCCAGCAGCTTAGAGCCGCACGGGGAGCTGTTTTTT
CDR3: CASSLEPHGELFF